The 26 T cell receptor beta chains presented below share a single source sample, sequenced in a study of early T cells in non-severe SARS-CoV-2 infection. TCRdb re-derived calls from the 5' RACE reads in MiXCR, one entry per CDR3 protein. This table holds about 64,000 distinct CDR3 sequences, 20% found once. This specimen consisted of whole blood, obtained at baseline. The receptors stem from an adult who was a healthcare worker with PCR-confirmed SARS-CoV-2 infection or an uninfected control (not recorded which).

The genes are TRBV29-1 and TRBJ1-2; D remains unclear. Between the trimmed V and J ends, which lost 6 bases and 3 bases, there was a span of 14 bases. The CDR3 has 13 amino acids. Germline CDR1 is SQVTM and CDR2 is ANQGSEA. The CDR3 sequence: CSVKRPNDYGYTF. The CDR3 DNA follows: TGCAGCGTAAAGAGGCCGAATGACTATGGCTACACCTTC.

The table lists this clonotype with many counts. The chain employs TRBV5-4 and TRBJ2-1; D uncertain. The V gene lost 1 base and the J gene lost 6 bases, with 17 bases spanning the gap. Germline values: CDR1 SGHNT, CDR2 YYREEE (reference sequence). This CDR3 contains 16 residues. The chain's CDR3 is CASSLWRGLRVNEQFF. As DNA, the CDR3 is TGTGCCAGCAGCTTGTGGAGAGGATTACGGGTCAATGAGCAGTTCTTC.

This clonotype was seen more than once but under ten times. The rearrangement joins TRBV11-3 to TRBJ2-7; D unclear. V was shortened by 3 bases and J by 0 bases, with 0 bases between the two germline ends. The CDR3 loop spans 11 amino acids. CDR1 SGHNT and CDR2 YENEEA come from the germline V gene. CDR3 amino acids: CASSFSYEQYF. The DNA of the CDR3 is TGTGCCAGCAGCTTCTCCTACGAGCAGTACTTC.

This clonotype was recorded at least ten times. The rearrangement joins TRBV29-1 to TRBJ2-5; 8 nucleotides align to TRBD1. The CDR3 length is 13 residues. J lost 5 bases, V lost 6 bases, and 8 bases had no gene match. CDR1 is SQVTM and CDR2 is ANQGSEA in the germline V gene. The DNA for the CDR3 is TGCAGCGTCGCGCAGAACAGGGGGGAGACCCAGTACTTC. Amino acid sequence: CSVAQNRGETQYF.

This clonotype was seen a few times. The rearrangement links TRBV12-3 or TRBV12-4 to TRBJ2-2, with 8 bases lining up with TRBD2. The CDR3 runs to 17 residues. The junction had 10 bases not matched to a gene; V was cut back by 6 bases and J by 1 base. CDR3 coding DNA: TGTGCCAGCAGCTACCCCGGGGGGGGATGGAACACCGGGGAGCTGTTTTTT. Protein sequence: CASSYPGGGWNTGELFF.

This clonotype was seen a few times. The rearrangement uses TRBV7-3 and TRBJ2-1; 10 positions agree with TRBD1. The CDR3 length is 15 residues. Trimming at V came to 5 bases and at J to 4 bases, leaving 5 bases not matched to a gene. The V gene's germline CDR1 is SGHTA and CDR2 FQGTGA. CDR3 DNA: TGTGCCAGCAGCCTCGACAGGGGGCAATACAATGAGCAGTTCTTC. Residues: CASSLDRGQYNEQFF. The whole variable domain, remainder taken from reference TRBV7-3 and TRBJ2-1, is GAGVSQTPSNKVTEKGKYVELRCDPISGHTALYWYRQSLGQGPEFLIYFQGTGAADDSGLPNDRFFAVRPEGSVSTLKIQRTERGDSAVYLCASSLDRGQYNEQFFGPGTRLTVL.

The J gene is TRBJ1-6, the V gene TRBV18; 9 bases agree with TRBD1. J was trimmed by 7 bases and V by 6 bases; bases with no gene match: 4. CDR3 size: 14 residues. Germline CDR1 and CDR2: KGHSH and LQKENI. The chain's CDR3 is CASSPGQGNSPLHF. CDR3 bases: TGTGCCAGCTCCCCCGGACAGGGGAATTCACCCCTCCACTTT. Complete variable domain (other parts from reference TRBV18 and TRBJ1-6): NAGVMQNPRHLVRRRGQEARLRCSPMKGHSHVYWYRQLPEEGLKFMVYLQKENIIDESGMPKERFSAEFPKEGPSILRIQQVVRGDSAAYFCASSPGQGNSPLHFGNGTRLTVT.

The V call is TRBV30, the J call TRBJ2-1, with TRBD2 matching 10 bases. The CDR3 sequence is 13 residues long. The V gene's germline CDR1 is GTSNPN and CDR2 SVGIG (reference sequence). V shed 2 bases, J shed 8 bases, and the junction held 3 bases outside the gene matches. Here the CDR3 reads CAWSSGGADEQFF. CDR3 nucleotides: TGTGCCTGGAGTAGCGGGGGGGCTGATGAGCAGTTCTTC.

This clonotype was picked up many times. This sequence joins TRBV12-3 or TRBV12-4 and TRBJ1-2, with D uncertain. V was pared by 5 bases and J by 5 bases, with 15 bases between. This CDR3 is 14 amino acids long. The CDR3 nucleotides are TGTGCCAGCAGTACGGGAACAGAAGTTTATGGCTACACCTTC. The encoded protein is CASSTGTEVYGYTF.

Only a few counts were recorded for this clonotype. The CDR3 region has the DNA TGTGCCATCCCGGGACAGGGTAACACTGAAGCTTTCTTT. Protein sequence: CAIPGQGNTEAFF. V gene TRBV7-9 combines with J gene TRBJ1-1; 9 bases are shared with TRBD1. After removal of 10 bases from V and 2 bases from J, the junction contained 5 bases not matched to a gene. The CDR3 has 13 residues. The germline gives CDR1 SEHNR, CDR2 FQNEAQ (reference sequence).

This clonotype was seen more than once but under ten times. This sequence joins TRBV3-1 and TRBJ2-1; D is perhaps TRBD2 (5 bases). Germline V CDR1 and CDR2: LGHDT, YNNKEL (reference sequence). CDR3 size: 13 residues. V dropped 4 bases and J dropped 4 bases, with 8 bases sitting between them. This chain's CDR3 is CASSLGSYNEQFF. CDR3 DNA: TGTGCCAGCAGCCTAGGGAGTTACAATGAGCAGTTCTTC.

This clonotype was observed a handful of times. This rearrangement joins TRBV7-9 to TRBJ2-3; D remains unclear. V dropped 5 bases and J dropped 11 bases, with 14 bases sitting between them. This CDR3 region has 12 residues. The germline V gene encodes CDR1 SEHNR and CDR2 FQNEAQ (reference sequence). In DNA form, the CDR3 reads TGTGCCAGCAGCCCGGTCAACTACGGGCAGTATTTT. Translation: CASSPVNYGQYF.

A few counts support this clonotype. This chain links TRBV10-2 with TRBJ1-5; no reliable D call. Trimming shortened V by 1 base and J by 1 base, and 8 bases separated the two germline ends. Germline V gives CDR1 WSHSY, CDR2 SAAADI. This CDR3 has 15 residues. The CDR3 loop is CASSEFGYSNQPQHF. The DNA for the CDR3 is TGCGCCAGCAGTGAGTTTGGGTACAGCAATCAGCCCCAGCATTTT.

V usage is TRBV7-2 and J usage is TRBJ2-1, with a weak D call TRBD2 (6 bases). Looked up from germline, CDR1 is SGHTA and CDR2 is FQGNSA. The CDR3 length is 15 residues. Trimming took 1 base from V and 8 from J, leaving 15 bases between them. The CDR3 region has the DNA TGTGCCAGCAGCTTAGGGACTGGGACTTTGGATGAGCAGTTCTTC. Its translation is CASSLGTGTLDEQFF. The variable domain in full, with the rest retrieved from reference TRBV7-2 and TRBJ2-1, is GAGVSQSPSNKVTEKGKDVELRCDPISGHTALYWYRQSLGQGLEFLIYFQGNSAPDKSGLPSDRFSAERTGGSVSTLTIQRTQQEDSAVYLCASSLGTGTLDEQFFGPGTRLTVL.

This clonotype appeared a few times. The chain recombines TRBV3-1 with TRBJ1-1, with no clear D. Trimming took off 5 bases at V and 1 base at J, with 11 bases between the two ends. Germline values: CDR1 LGHDT, CDR2 YNNKEL (reference sequence). The CDR3 is 14 amino acids. The CDR3 here is CASSSRRANTEAFF. In nucleotides, the CDR3 is TGTGCCAGCAGCAGCCGAAGGGCGAACACTGAAGCTTTCTTT.

The chain couples TRBV3-1 to TRBJ2-1; D may be TRBD2 (5 bases). The V gene lost 1 base and the J gene lost 10 bases, with 5 bases spanning the gap. This CDR3 has 11 amino acids. The V gene's germline CDR1 is LGHDT and CDR2 YNNKEL (reference sequence). CDR3 coding DNA: TGTGCCAGCAGCCAAGGCGGGGAGCAGTTCTTC. The encoded protein is CASSQGGEQFF.

This clonotype occurred a few times. This sequence joins TRBV6-5 and TRBJ1-6; tentative D call: TRBD1 (5 bases). The CDR3 consists of 13 residues. The V gene's germline CDR1 is MNHEY and CDR2 SVGAGI. V dropped 4 bases and J dropped 8 bases, with 9 bases sitting between them. CDR3 nucleotide sequence: TGTGCCAGCAGTTGGGGGGAGGATTCACCCCTCCACTTT. Translated: CASSWGEDSPLHF.

This clonotype has a single count. The rearrangement joins TRBV6-6 to TRBJ2-3; TRBD1 or TRBD2 may be the D gene (6 bases each). V shed 2 bases and J shed 2 bases, with 11 bases lying between them. Germline assignment: CDR1 MNHNY and CDR2 SVGAGI (reference sequence). This CDR3 has 15 amino acids. The CDR3 DNA reads TGTGCCAGCAGTTACCGACGGGGGCTCACAGATACGCAGTATTTT. Amino acid sequence: CASSYRRGLTDTQYF.

The chain links TRBV6-5 to TRBJ1-1; 7 nucleotides line up with TRBD1. V gave up 5 bases and J gave up 11 bases; unmatched junction bases: 14. CDR3 length: 14 amino acids. From germline, CDR1 is MNHEY and CDR2 SVGAGI. The DNA for the CDR3 is TGTGCCAGCAGTCCTAGGGGTGGAGGGGGCAAGGCTTTCTTT. This codes for CASSPRGGGGKAFF.

The chain employs TRBV5-1 and TRBJ2-1, with 7 bases identical to TRBD1. Germline assignment: CDR1 SGHRS and CDR2 YFSETQ. V trimming: 4 bases; J trimming: 0 bases; junction bases outside the gene matches: 4. The CDR3 loop spans 15 amino acids. The CDR3 protein is CASSQGQASYNEQFF. The CDR3 region has the DNA TGCGCCAGCAGCCAAGGACAGGCCTCCTACAATGAGCAGTTCTTC. Supplemented by reference TRBV5-1 and TRBJ2-1, the full variable domain reads KAGVTQTPRYLIKTRGQQVTLSCSPISGHRSVSWYQQTPGQGLQFLFEYFSETQRNKGNFPGRFSGRQFSNSRSEMNVSTLELGDSALYLCASSQGQASYNEQFFGPGTRLTVL.

V usage is TRBV7-9 and J usage is TRBJ2-1, with TRBD2 as a possible D gene (5 bases). Per the germline V gene, CDR1 is SEHNR and CDR2 is FQNEAQ (reference sequence). The V end lost 5 bases, the J end lost 4 bases, and 12 bases lay between the germline ends. The CDR3 has 14 amino acids. CDR3 DNA sequence: TGTGCCAGCAGCCTCGAGGGCAGGTACAATGAGCAGTTCTTC. It specifies CASSLEGRYNEQFF. The full variable domain, its missing parts supplied by reference TRBV7-9 and TRBJ2-1, is DTGVSQNPRHKITKRGQNVTFRCDPISEHNRLYWYRQTLGQGPEFLTYFQNEAQLEKSRLLSDRFSAERPKGSFSTLEIQRTEQGDSAMYLCASSLEGRYNEQFFGPGTRLTVL.

This clonotype was counted only a few times. The chain has TRBV7-8 and TRBJ2-6; no firm D call. Per germline, CDR1 SGHVS and CDR2 FQNEAQ. V dropped 3 bases and J dropped 0 bases, with 9 bases sitting between them. The CDR3 has 16 amino acids. CDR3 sequence reads: CASSFGTTSGANVLTF. DNA of the CDR3: TGTGCCAGCAGCTTCGGCACTACCTCTGGGGCCAACGTCCTGACTTTC.

This clonotype was detected only a few times. The chain is built from TRBV21-1 and TRBJ1-6; no check of the table's D call, TRBD1, against the DNA was made. TRBV21-1 is deemed a pseudogene. The CDR3 is 14 residues long. The CDR3: CASARGQGDSPLHF. The CDR3 nucleotides read TGTGCCAGCGCTAGGGGACAGGGTGATTCACCCCTCCACTTT.

This clonotype was seen more than once but under ten times. The V call is TRBV2, the J call TRBJ2-2, with D possibly being TRBD1 or TRBD2 (6 bases each). CDR1 and CDR2 (germline): SNHLY, FYNNEI. Deletions cut 7 bases from V and 4 bases from J, with 16 bases between. The CDR3 has 15 amino acids. The CDR3 sequence is CASNPGGRSTGELFF. The CDR3 DNA follows: TGTGCCAGCAATCCCGGGGGCAGAAGCACCGGGGAGCTGTTTTTT.

J is TRBJ2-1 and V is TRBV5-1; D not resolved. Germline CDR1 is SGHRS and CDR2 is YFSETQ. Trimming removed 0 bases at V and 8 bases at J, with 9 bases between. The CDR3 extends over 13 amino acids. The CDR3 reads CASSLDSHDEQFF. CDR3 bases: TGCGCCAGCAGCTTGGACAGTCACGATGAGCAGTTCTTC.

This clonotype has more than one count but fewer than ten. This chain links TRBV2 with TRBJ2-2; maybe TRBD2 (6 bases). This CDR3 contains 13 residues. Per the germline V gene, CDR1 is SNHLY and CDR2 is FYNNEI. The V gene lost 8 bases and the J gene lost 4 bases, with 11 bases spanning the gap. The CDR3 sequence is CASSGGPTGELFF. As DNA, the CDR3 is TGTGCCAGCTCCGGGGGACCCACCGGGGAGCTGTTTTTT.